This TCR beta chain came from a study of spatial heterogeneity in lung cancer. In germline, CDR1 is LGHNA, CDR2 YNFKEQ. The ends were cut back, 1 base at V and 0 bases at J, with 9 bases in the middle. The CDR3 runs 16 residues. This clonotype was counted at least ten times. The target antigen is unknown. In a library made to pick up alpha chains, this beta chain is a stray read with a size that means little. Documented time point: sample taken at primary tumor resection. Sequencing was performed on whole RNA extracted from tumor and nontumor lung tissue, or from frozen PBMC, and the material was left unsorted. Study observations and caveats: Counts of ubiquitous and regional expanded TCRs tracked ubiquitous and regional nonsynonymous mutations, respectively. Mutation counts in tumors were tracked by counts of expanded intratumoral alpha and beta TCRs.

TCRdb called the 5' RACE reads again in MiXCR, with one record for every CDR3 protein. Of around 13,000 distinct CDR3 sequences listed, approximately 5.5% are singletons. The clonotype was recovered from a male donor with early-stage non-small cell lung cancer. The rearrangement links TRBV4-2 to TRBJ1-4; D gene unclear. This material consisted of lung tumor tissue, taken at surgery. CDR3 nucleotides: TGTGCCAGCAGCCAAGTACGTTCAACAACTAATGAAAAACTGTTTTTT. This codes for CASSQVRSTTNEKLFF.